Only one count was recorded for the clone carrying this T cell receptor (beta chain). The antigen remains unidentified. The germline V gene has CDR1 MNHNY and CDR2 SVGAGI (reference sequence). V was cut by 6 bases and J by 2 bases, with 10 bases left in between. The CDR3 contains 13 residues. Researchers ran the PCR with 60 Vbeta and 13 Jbeta primers. This table comes from immunoSEQ multiplex PCR, and its TCRdb copy is limited to in-frame clones, with some not included. Seen here are about 230,000 clones, roughly 79% observed once, and the top ten hold over 0.5%. The data were obtained in a study of cytomegalovirus exposure and HLA in healthy donors. General study points: Sequencing depth across donors, presence/absence analyses assumed, was roughly uniform.

This chain joins TRBV6-6 and TRBJ2-5, with no clear D. This TCR derives from a woman aged 40 to 50 in good health and CMV-seronegative. The sequencing sample was made of PBMCs. CDR3 nucleotides: TGTGCCAGCAGCCCTACGGTACAAGAGACCCAGTACTTC. Its protein is CASSPTVQETQYF.